This T cell receptor (beta chain) stems from a study of T cells in Graves' hyperthyroidism and ophthalmopathy. The hyperthyroidism patients had all been newly diagnosed, and their disease duration was under 2 months. Their ages ranged from 18 to 65 years. Study-wide findings and caveats: Prediction of ophthalmopathy progression came a median roughly 6.7 months pre-onset.

This clonotype was seen a handful of times. Antigen specificity is unknown. Trimming stripped 6 bases from V and 6 bases from J, with 14 bases between. Germline V gene lookup returns CDR1 MNHEY and CDR2 SVGEGT. The CDR3 spans 14 residues. There were TCR beta CDR3 regions amplified from RNA transcripts. First-round RT-PCR targeting the TCR CDR3 was performed with the HTBI primer set. Via MiXCR, TCRdb re-called the multiplex PCR reads, giving one row per CDR3 protein. This table has under 750,000 distinct CDR3 sequences, over 15% appearing once. The chain uses TRBV6-2 or TRBV6-3 and TRBJ2-2; tentatively, D is TRBD2 (5 bases). This receptor was obtained from a woman between 45 and 65 years old with Graves' hyperthyroidism that later progressed to Graves' ophthalmopathy. The sequencing sample was made of blood. CDR3 bases: TGTGCCAGCAGGAGGGTTTTCGATTCCGGGGAGCTGTTTTTT. Its protein is CASRRVFDSGELFF.